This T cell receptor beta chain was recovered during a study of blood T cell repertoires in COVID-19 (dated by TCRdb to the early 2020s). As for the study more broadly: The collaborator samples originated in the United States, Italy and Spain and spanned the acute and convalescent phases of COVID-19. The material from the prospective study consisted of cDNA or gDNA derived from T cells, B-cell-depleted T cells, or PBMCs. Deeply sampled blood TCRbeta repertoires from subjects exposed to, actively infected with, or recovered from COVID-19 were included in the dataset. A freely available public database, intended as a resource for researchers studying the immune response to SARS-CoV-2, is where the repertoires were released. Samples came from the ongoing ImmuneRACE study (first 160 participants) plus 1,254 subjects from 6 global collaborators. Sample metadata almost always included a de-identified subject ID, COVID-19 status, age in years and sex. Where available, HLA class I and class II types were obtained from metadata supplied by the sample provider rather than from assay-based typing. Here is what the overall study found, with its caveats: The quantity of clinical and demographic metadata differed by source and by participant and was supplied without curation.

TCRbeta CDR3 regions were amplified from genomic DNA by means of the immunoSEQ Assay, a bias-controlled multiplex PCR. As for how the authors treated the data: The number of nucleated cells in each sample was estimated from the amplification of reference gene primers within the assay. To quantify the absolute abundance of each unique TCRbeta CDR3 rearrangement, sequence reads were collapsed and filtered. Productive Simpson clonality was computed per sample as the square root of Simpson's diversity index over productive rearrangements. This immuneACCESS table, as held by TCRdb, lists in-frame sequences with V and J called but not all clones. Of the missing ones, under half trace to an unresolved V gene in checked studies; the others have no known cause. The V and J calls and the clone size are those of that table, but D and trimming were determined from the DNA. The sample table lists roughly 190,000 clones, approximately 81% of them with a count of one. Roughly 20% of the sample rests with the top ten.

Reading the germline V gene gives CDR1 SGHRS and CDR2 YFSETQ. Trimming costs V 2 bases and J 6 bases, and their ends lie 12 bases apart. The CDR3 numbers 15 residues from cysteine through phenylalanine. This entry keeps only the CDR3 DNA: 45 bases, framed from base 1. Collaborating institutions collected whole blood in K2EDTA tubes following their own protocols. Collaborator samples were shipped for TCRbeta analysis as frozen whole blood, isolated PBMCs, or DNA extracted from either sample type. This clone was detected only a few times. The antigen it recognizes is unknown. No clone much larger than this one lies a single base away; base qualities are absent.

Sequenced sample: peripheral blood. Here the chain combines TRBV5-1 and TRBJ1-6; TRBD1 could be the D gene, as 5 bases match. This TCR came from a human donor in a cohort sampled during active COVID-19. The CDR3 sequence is CASSFGRQFNSPLHF. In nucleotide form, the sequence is TGCGCCAGCAGCTTCGGCCGACAGTTTAATTCACCCCTCCACTTT. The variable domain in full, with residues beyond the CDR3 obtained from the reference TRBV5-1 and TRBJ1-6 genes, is KAGVTQTPRYLIKTRGQQVTLSCSPISGHRSVSWYQQTPGQGLQFLFEYFSETQRNKGNFPGRFSGRQFSNSRSEMNVSTLELGDSALYLCASSFGRQFNSPLHFGNGTRLTVT.